The 25 T cell receptor beta chains given below trace back to one sample, sequenced in a study of PD-1 blockade in classical Hodgkin lymphoma. All trial patients relapsed after autologous stem cell transplantation. With magnetic negative selection, CD4+ T cells were purified from PBMCs that had been thawed. Libraries were prepared by immunoSEQ multiplex PCR; TCRdb keeps only in-frame clonotypes and omits some of them. The top ten hold 2% to 3% of the sample, which has about 29,000 clones, 85% seen once. This material consisted of CD4+ T cells from blood, taken at baseline. These receptors all come from a human donor with classical Hodgkin lymphoma.

V is TRBV5-5 and J is TRBJ2-5; D is perhaps TRBD1 (5 bases). This CDR3 spans 17 amino acids. V lost 4 bases and J lost 2, with 21 bases in between. Germline V gives CDR1 SGHKS, CDR2 YYEKEE (reference sequence). CDR3 coding DNA: TGTGCCAGCAGCCTCGTAATGGGGCCATTCTCTCAAGAGACCCAGTACTTC. Encoded protein: CASSLVMGPFSQETQYF.

This chain connects TRBV11-3 to TRBJ2-5; 14 bases align to TRBD2. This CDR3 spans 17 amino acids. Germline lookup yields CDR1 SGHNT and CDR2 YENEEA. After removal of 1 base from V and 1 base from J, the junction contained 2 bases not matched to a gene. The CDR3 protein is CASSLGGLAGAQETQYF. For the CDR3, the DNA is TGTGCCAGCAGCTTAGGGGGACTAGCGGGAGCCCAAGAGACCCAGTACTTC.

The rearrangement joins TRBV6-5 to TRBJ2-7; D possibly matches TRBD1 or TRBD2 (5 bases each). CDR1 is MNHEY and CDR2 is SVGAGI in the germline V gene. V was trimmed by 5 bases and J by 7 bases, leaving 15 bases between them. The CDR3 spans 13 residues. CDR3 nucleotides: TGTGCCAGCAGTGAAACCAGGGAGAGGGAGCAGTACTTC. It codes for CASSETREREQYF.

The chain carries TRBV30 and TRBJ1-3; D remains unclear. Looked up from germline, CDR1 is GTSNPN and CDR2 is SVGIG (reference sequence). Between the trimmed V and J ends, which lost 7 bases and 4 bases, there was a span of 8 bases. This CDR3 is built from 11 residues. Written as DNA, the CDR3 is TGTGCCTCCTTGCGGGGAAACACCATATATTTT. It is translated as CASLRGNTIYF.

V and J are TRBV18 and TRBJ1-4; D is uncertain. Trimming cost V 3 bases and J 2 bases, with 13 bases left between them. CDR1 and CDR2 from the germline V gene are KGHSH and LQKENI. The CDR3 spans 16 residues. CDR3 protein: CASSPTLGVTNEKLFF. The CDR3 DNA reads TGTGCCAGCTCACCGACGTTAGGTGTCACTAATGAAAAACTGTTTTTT.

The chain uses TRBV5-1 and TRBJ2-7, with 10 bases matching TRBD1. Trimming cost V 3 bases and J 2 bases; bases outside gene matches: 8. The CDR3 loop spans 16 amino acids. The germline V gene has CDR1 SGHRS and CDR2 YFSETQ. In DNA, the CDR3 is TGCGCCAGCAGCTCCGGGACAGGGGCAAAGACCTACGAGCAGTACTTC. This gives the protein CASSSGTGAKTYEQYF.

V usage is TRBV25-1 and J usage is TRBJ2-5; D ambiguous. The CDR3 is 14 residues long. Germline loops: CDR1 MGHDK, CDR2 SYGVNS. Trimming cost V 1 base and J 2 bases, with 8 bases left between them. CDR3 in DNA: TGTGCCAGCAGTGAATGGCCCAGACAAGAGACCCAGTACTTC. It is translated as CASSEWPRQETQYF.

This rearrangement joins TRBV18 to TRBJ2-2; 8 bases agree with TRBD1. This CDR3 spans 14 amino acids. Per the germline V gene, CDR1 is KGHSH and CDR2 is LQKENI. After removal of 8 bases from V and 1 base from J, the junction contained 3 bases not matched to a gene. The CDR3 loop is CASRGQGNTGELFF. CDR3 nucleotide sequence: TGTGCCAGCCGAGGACAGGGGAACACCGGGGAGCTGTTTTTT.

The rearrangement links TRBV4-1 to TRBJ2-1; TRBD1 matches at 10 bases. CDR1 is MGHRA, CDR2 YSYEKL, per germline. This CDR3 is 15 amino acids long. Trimming removed 0 bases from V and 8 bases from J; junction bases left unmatched: 4. The CDR3 loop reads CASSQEGQGSDEQFF. The CDR3 DNA reads as TGCGCCAGCAGCCAAGAGGGACAGGGGTCAGATGAGCAGTTCTTC.

The chain uses TRBV14 and TRBJ2-1; no definite D call. Trimming stripped 4 bases from V and 6 bases from J, with 4 bases between. Germline CDR1 SGHDN, CDR2 FVKESK. This CDR3 has 11 amino acids. The CDR3 DNA reads as TGTGCCAGCAGCCGCTCCAATGAGCAGTTCTTC. Translated: CASSRSNEQFF.

This CDR3 is CASSQRSAGELFF. In DNA form, the CDR3 reads TGTGCCAGCAGCCAACGTTCGGCCGGGGAGCTGTTTTTT. The chain joins TRBV16 to TRBJ2-2; no definite D call. CDR1 and CDR2 from the germline V gene are KGHSY and FQNENV. The CDR3 loop spans 13 amino acids. Trimming removed 2 bases at V and 6 bases at J, with 7 bases between.

The CDR3 region is CASSERMEGSYNEQFF. DNA for the CDR3: TGTGCCAGCAGTGAAAGGATGGAGGGGTCCTACAATGAGCAGTTCTTC. The chain recombines TRBV6-1 with TRBJ2-1; weak D call: TRBD2 (6 bases). CDR3 size: 16 residues. Per germline, CDR1 MNHNS and CDR2 SASEGT. V lost 2 bases, J lost 1 base, and 12 bases lay in between.

The chain employs TRBV5-6 and TRBJ1-1; a possible D gene is TRBD1 (6 bases). Trimming stripped 2 bases from V and 6 bases from J, with 17 bases between. The CDR3 runs 15 residues. CDR1 and CDR2 from the germline V gene are SGHDT and YYEEEE. This chain's CDR3 is CASSLTGWIGAEAFF. The CDR3 DNA sequence: TGTGCCAGCAGCTTAACAGGGTGGATTGGGGCTGAAGCTTTCTTT. The complete variable domain, with remaining parts taken from reference TRBV5-6 and TRBJ1-1, reads DAGVTQSPTHLIKTRGQQVTLRCSPKSGHDTVSWYQQALGQGPQFIFQYYEEEERQRGNFPDRFSGHQFPNYSSELNVNALLLGDSALYLCASSLTGWIGAEAFFGQGTRLTVV.

The V call is TRBV7-2, the J call TRBJ2-3, with a tentative D call TRBD1 (5 bases). Trimming left V 2 bases short and J 0 bases short, with 9 bases between. This CDR3 contains 15 residues. Germline-derived CDR1 and CDR2 are SGHTA and FQGNSA. DNA of the CDR3: TGTGCCAGCAGCTTAAGTCAGGGTAGCACAGATACGCAGTATTTT. Translation: CASSLSQGSTDTQYF.

The V and J genes are TRBV15 and TRBJ2-7; the D is unclear. V shed 1 base and J shed 3 bases, with 7 bases lying between them. Looked up from germline, CDR1 is LNHNV and CDR2 is YYDKDF (reference sequence). The CDR3 runs to 13 residues. The chain's CDR3 is CATSRVDNYEQYF. DNA for the CDR3: TGTGCCACCAGCAGAGTAGACAACTACGAGCAGTACTTC. Combining the CDR3 with reference TRBV15 and TRBJ2-7 gives the whole variable domain DAMVIQNPRYQVTQFGKPVTLSCSQTLNHNVMYWYQQKSSQAPKLLFHYYDKDFNNEADTPDNFQSRRPNTSFCFLDIRSPGLGDTAMYLCATSRVDNYEQYFGPGTRLTVT.

The gene calls are TRBV7-9 and TRBJ2-1; D tentatively fits TRBD1 or TRBD2 (5 bases each). V lost 5 bases to trimming and J lost 4 bases, with 18 bases between them. Germline V gene sequence: CDR1 SEHNR, CDR2 FQNEAQ (reference sequence). The CDR3 is 16 residues long. This CDR3 is CASSRNIVGAYNEQFF. The CDR3 region has the DNA TGTGCCAGCAGCCGGAATATTGTCGGGGCATACAATGAGCAGTTCTTC.

CDR3 DNA sequence: TGTGCCAGCAGCTTAGATGGAGGATGGCAGCCCCAGCATTTT. Its protein is CASSLDGGWQPQHF. The J gene is TRBJ1-5, the V gene TRBV11-2; D unresolved. V lost 0 bases to trimming and J lost 7 bases, with 10 bases between them. Germline assignment: CDR1 SGHAT and CDR2 FQNNGV. This CDR3 has 14 amino acids.

J is TRBJ2-7 and V is TRBV19; 8 bases are a match to TRBD2. This CDR3 is 14 amino acids long. Germline values: CDR1 LNHDA, CDR2 SQIVND (reference sequence). Germline trimming cut 4 bases from V and 5 bases from J; bases unmatched to any gene: 7. DNA for the CDR3: TGTGCCAGTAGTAAGACTAGCGAATTGAACGAGCAGTACTTC. Translated, it gives CASSKTSELNEQYF.

The chain uses TRBV7-6 and TRBJ2-6; D remains ambiguous. From germline, CDR1 is SGHVS and CDR2 FNYEAQ. Trimming took 1 base from V and 0 from J, leaving 13 bases between them. The CDR3 extends over 18 amino acids. This CDR3 is CASSLVLGRTSGANVLTF. For the CDR3, the DNA is TGTGCCAGCAGCTTAGTCCTCGGCCGGACCTCTGGGGCCAACGTCCTGACTTTC.

The CDR3 here is CASSATGDNYGYTF. CDR3 DNA: TGCGCCAGCAGCGCTACAGGGGACAACTATGGCTACACCTTC. The chain carries TRBV5-1 and TRBJ1-2; 7 bases are shared with TRBD1. V lost 4 bases, J lost 2 bases, and 5 bases stayed unmatched. This CDR3 has 14 residues. CDR1 SGHRS and CDR2 YFSETQ come from the germline V gene.

This clone was observed a single time. The chain recombines TRBV27 with TRBJ1-4; no definite D call. CDR1 and CDR2 (germline): MNHEY, SMNVEV (reference sequence). Trimming took off 5 bases at V and 10 bases at J, with 11 bases between the two ends. The CDR3 spans 12 residues. The DNA of the CDR3 is TGTGCCAGCAGTCCACGGACGGGAAAACTGTTTTTT. Its protein is CASSPRTGKLFF.

The chain employs TRBV11-2 and TRBJ2-7; D could derive from TRBD1 or TRBD2 (5 bases each). V was clipped by 3 bases and J by 5 bases, with 11 bases between them. The CDR3 length is 13 residues. The germline V gene encodes CDR1 SGHAT and CDR2 FQNNGV. The CDR3 DNA follows: TGTGCCAGCAGCTTGGTGAGGGGCCACGAGCAGTACTTC. Translated, it gives CASSLVRGHEQYF. The full variable domain, with the rest looked up from reference TRBV11-2 and TRBJ2-7, is EAGVAQSPRYKIIEKRQSVAFWCNPISGHATLYWYQQILGQGPKLLIQFQNNGVVDDSQLPKDRFSAERLKGVDSTLKIQPAKLEDSAVYLCASSLVRGHEQYFGPGTRLTVT.

The genes are TRBV10-3 and TRBJ2-7; D is unresolved. From germline, CDR1 is ENHRY and CDR2 SYGVKD. V lost 2 bases and J 1 base, leaving 21 bases between the germline ends. The CDR3 loop spans 18 amino acids. The CDR3 bases are TGTGCCATCAGTGAGATTCGTTACGACTTCAAGGCTTCCTACGAGCAGTACTTC. This translates into CAISEIRYDFKASYEQYF.

CDR3 region: CASSLGPSGNTEAFF. As DNA, the CDR3 is TGCGCCAGCAGCTTGGGGCCATCGGGAAACACTGAAGCTTTCTTT. The chain joins TRBV5-1 to TRBJ1-1; no definite D call. V lost 0 bases to trimming and J lost 2 bases, with 11 bases between them. Germline lookup yields CDR1 SGHRS and CDR2 YFSETQ. The CDR3 spans 15 residues.

This chain joins TRBV28 and TRBJ1-2; D not resolved. Germline loops: CDR1 MDHEN, CDR2 SYDVKM. There are 18 residues in the CDR3. V was pared by 4 bases and J by 2 bases, with 23 bases between. The CDR3 here is CASSSTEFLPTKNYGYTF. The CDR3 nucleotides read TGTGCCAGCAGTTCCACTGAATTCTTACCGACAAAAAACTATGGCTACACCTTC.